This is a list of T cell receptor beta chains from one sample in a study of blood T cells in healthy people across ages. TCRdb reprocessed the 5' RACE reads with MiXCR, giving one entry per CDR3 protein. The table has approximately 690,000 distinct CDR3 sequences, around 43% seen once. Sequences were obtained from blood. These receptors were collected from a man older than 75 in good health. The CDR3 runs from the conserved cysteine through the conserved F or W. A D gene is named only where the DNA matches it firmly. Clone size is not always given. Where it is, it says once, few, many or a class for expanded clones.

cdr3_aa cdr3_nt v_call clone_size d_call j_call
CASSSGRSGSYEQYF TGTGCCAGTAGTTCTGGTCGTTCGGGCTCCTACGAGCAGTACTTC TRBV28 few NA TRBJ2-7
CASSLELGLVEQFF TGTGCCAGCAGCTTAGAACTGGGATTGGTTGAGCAGTTCTTC TRBV7-2 few NA TRBJ2-1
CASRRPAQGAGGETQYF TGTGCCAGCAGACGTCCCGCACAGGGGGCAGGAGGGGAGACCCAGTACTTC TRBV6-6 few TRBD1 TRBJ2-5
CASSGSGRTYEQYF TGTGCCAGCAGTGGTAGCGGGCGGACCTACGAGCAGTACTTC TRBV2 NA TRBD2 TRBJ2-7
CASSPRPTGTSVQSSYEQYF TGCGCCAGCAGCCCCCGGCCAACCGGGACATCTGTCCAGAGCTCCTACGAGCAGTACTTC TRBV4-1 few NA TRBJ2-7
CASSLFRGINYGYTF TGTGCCAGCAGCTTATTCCGGGGGATAAACTATGGCTACACCTTC TRBV7-2 NA NA TRBJ1-2
CASSGSGRVPYEQYF TGTGCCAGCAGCGGTAGCGGGAGGGTACCCTACGAGCAGTACTTC TRBV7-2 NA TRBD2 TRBJ2-7
CSAPISRLGSYEQYF TGCAGTGCTCCCATATCGCGATTGGGCTCCTACGAGCAGTACTTC TRBV20-1 NA NA TRBJ2-7
CSAGPGGSGANVLTF TGCAGTGCTGGACCGGGGGGCTCTGGGGCCAACGTCCTGACTTTC TRBV20-1 once TRBD2 TRBJ2-6
CASSLARGEAYF TGTGCCAGCAGCTTAGCTCGGGGGGAGGCGTACTTC TRBV11-2 once TRBD2 TRBJ2-7
CASSPSRAEQETQYF TGTGCCAGCAGCCCTAGTCGGGCAGAGCAAGAGACCCAGTACTTC TRBV4-2 NA NA TRBJ2-5
CASSSTPSVEQYF TGTGCCAGCAGTTCTACTCCTAGCGTCGAGCAGTACTTC TRBV27 few NA TRBJ2-7
CASSQGGEYSYEQYF TGTGCCAGCTCCCAGGGGGGGGAATACTCCTACGAGCAGTACTTC TRBV9 NA NA TRBJ2-7
CASSSPRQVQETQYF TGTGCCAGCAGCTCCCCCCGACAGGTCCAAGAGACCCAGTACTTC TRBV7-2 NA NA TRBJ2-5
CASSLLPRGGTYNEQFF TGCGCCAGCAGCCTCCTACCGCGGGGGGGGACCTACAATGAGCAGTTCTTC TRBV5-1 few TRBD2 TRBJ2-1
CASSQVQGPDTQYF TGTGCCAGCAGCCAAGTGCAGGGCCCAGATACGCAGTATTTT TRBV14 NA NA TRBJ2-3
CASSQQGGQYF TGTGCCAGCAGCCAACAGGGCGGGCAGTACTTC TRBV7-2 NA NA TRBJ2-7
CSVLGYEQYF TGCAGCGTTTTGGGCTACGAGCAGTACTTC TRBV29-1 many NA TRBJ2-7
CATSSYSGRARNEQFF TGTGCCACCAGCTCATATAGCGGGAGGGCCAGAAATGAGCAGTTCTTC TRBV15 few TRBD2 TRBJ2-1
CASSLGTSREQFF TGTGCCAGCAGCCTAGGAACTAGTCGTGAGCAGTTCTTC TRBV7-3 NA NA TRBJ2-1
CASSRPTGTGLHEQYF TGCGCCAGCAGCCGGCCCACCGGGACAGGGCTCCACGAGCAGTACTTC TRBV5-1 NA TRBD1 TRBJ2-7
CASSPGQESYEQYF TGTGCCAGCAGCCCGGGACAGGAGTCCTACGAGCAGTACTTC TRBV9 few TRBD1 TRBJ2-7
CASSPRATGNYGYTF TGTGCCAGCAGCCCCCGGGCGACAGGGAACTATGGCTACACCTTC TRBV5-5 NA TRBD1 TRBJ1-2
CASSLSIQGLGGYTF TGTGCCAGCAGTTTATCTATCCAGGGTCTAGGCGGCTACACCTTC TRBV27 few NA TRBJ1-2
CASSIGLAGAVVYNEQFF TGCGCCAGCAGCATAGGACTAGCGGGAGCAGTAGTGTACAATGAGCAGTTCTTC TRBV5-1 few TRBD2 TRBJ2-1
CASSLSFGQGGEQFF TGTGCCAGCAGCTTATCGTTCGGGCAGGGCGGTGAGCAGTTCTTC TRBV7-9 few NA TRBJ2-1
CASSPRGLTSYNEQYF TGCGCCAGCAGCCCCCGGGGACTCACCTCCTACAATGAGCAGTACTTC TRBV4-3 NA NA TRBJ2-7
CASSPSGGGDYEQYF TGTGCCAGCAGCCCGTCCGGGGGGGGAGACTACGAGCAGTACTTC TRBV7-7 few TRBD2 TRBJ2-7
CASSFHAGGLAYEQYF TGTGCCAGCAGTTTCCACGCCGGGGGGTTGGCCTACGAGCAGTACTTC TRBV28 NA TRBD2 TRBJ2-7
CATPGLYGYTF TGTGCCACTCCGGGACTCTATGGCTACACCTTC TRBV12-3/TRBV12-4 NA NA TRBJ1-2
CAISETGSYNSPLHF TGTGCCATCAGTGAGACCGGCTCCTATAATTCACCCCTCCACTTT TRBV10-3 NA NA TRBJ1-6
CASSRDSSYNEQYF TGCGCCAGCAGTCGGGACAGCTCCTACAATGAGCAGTACTTC TRBV4-3 once TRBD1 TRBJ2-4
CASRATSGAYDEQFF TGTGCCAGCAGAGCCACTAGCGGAGCCTACGATGAGCAGTTCTTC TRBV6-2/TRBV6-3 NA TRBD2 TRBJ2-1
CAIQRGSYYGYTF TGTGCCATCCAAAGGGGCAGTTACTATGGCTACACCTTC TRBV28 NA NA TRBJ1-2
CASRGTSGSTTGELFF TGTGCCAGCAGGGGGACTAGCGGGAGTACGACCGGGGAGCTGTTTTTT TRBV7-2 once TRBD2 TRBJ2-2
CASSTTRQNTEAFF TGTGCCAGCAGCACGACAAGGCAAAACACTGAAGCTTTCTTT TRBV7-8 few NA TRBJ1-1
CSAAPDRGPSSYEQYF TGCAGTGCTGCCCCGGACAGGGGCCCTTCTTCCTACGAGCAGTACTTC TRBV20-1 few TRBD1 TRBJ2-7
CASNSEDRGNNQPQHF TGTGCCAGCAACTCGGAAGACAGGGGGAACAATCAGCCCCAGCATTTT TRBV28 few TRBD1 TRBJ1-5
CASSPFRSSTGRSDNEQFF TGCGCCAGCAGCCCATTCAGATCCTCTACCGGGAGATCCGACAATGAGCAGTTCTTC TRBV4-3 NA NA TRBJ2-1
CASSYSSRELAKNIQYF TGTGCCAGCAGTTACTCTTCCCGGGAACTAGCCAAAAACATTCAGTACTTC TRBV6-2/TRBV6-3 NA NA TRBJ2-4
CASSQGRGLPRETQYF TGTGCCAGCAGTCAAGGCCGGGGACTTCCGAGAGAGACCCAGTACTTC TRBV6-2/TRBV6-3 NA NA TRBJ2-5
CASKKDNLRGTQYF TGTGCCAGCAAGAAGGACAACCTAAGGGGGACCCAGTACTTC TRBV9 few NA TRBJ2-5
CASSEGSGNYEQYF TGCGCCAGCAGTGAGGGTAGCGGCAACTACGAGCAGTACTTC TRBV10-1 many NA TRBJ2-7
CSVSKRLSTDTQYF TGCAGCGTTTCTAAGAGACTTAGCACAGATACGCAGTATTTT TRBV29-1 NA NA TRBJ2-3
CASSLSGVNVGTQYF TGTGCCAGCAGCTTATCGGGGGTTAATGTTGGTACGCAGTATTTT TRBV7-2 NA NA TRBJ2-3
CASSPGGTNKKLFF TGTGCCAGCAGCCCAGGGGGTACTAATAAAAAACTGTTTTTT TRBV27 NA TRBD1 TRBJ1-4
CATSRQFQETQFF TGTGCCACCAGCCGACAGTTTCAAGAGACCCAGTTCTTC TRBV6-1 NA NA TRBJ2-1
CASSYGTSGRATYNEQFF TGTGCCAGCAGTTACGGGACTAGCGGGAGGGCCACCTACAATGAGCAGTTCTTC TRBV6-2/TRBV6-3 NA TRBD2 TRBJ2-1
CASSLAGQGSYEQYF TGTGCCAGCAGCTTAGCGGGTCAGGGCTCCTACGAGCAGTACTTC TRBV7-2 many NA TRBJ2-7